Listed below are T cell receptor beta chains from one sample, sequenced in a study of somatic mutations in cytotoxic T cells in rheumatoid arthritis. TCRdb's copy holds only in-frame clones and misses some; the assay was immunoSEQ multiplex PCR. The sample has about 6,600 clones, approximately 70% seen once. The specimen was CD8+ T cells sorted from blood. The receptor source for this set is a man aged 40-49 years in good health. CDR3s include the opening cysteine and the closing phenylalanine or tryptophan. A D gene is named only where the DNA matches it firmly. A clone size is listed for some rows: how often the clone was seen (once, few, many), or a class if it is expanded.

size	J	D	V	CDR3	DNA
.	TRBJ1-1	.	TRBV30	CAWSVFWVPGGTEAFF	TGTGCCTGGAGTGTATTCTGGGTACCAGGAGGGACTGAAGCTTTCTTT
.	TRBJ2-2	TRBD2	TRBV19	CASSPLSRTSGPNTGELFF	TGTGCCAGTAGTCCTCTGAGCAGGACTAGCGGCCCAAACACCGGGGAGCTGTTTTTT
.	TRBJ2-1	.	TRBV11-2	CASSSGYQGGEQFF	TGTGCCAGCAGCTCAGGGTATCAGGGTGGTGAGCAGTTCTTC
.	TRBJ2-7	.	TRBV13	CASSFGLYEQYF	TGTGCCAGCAGTTTCGGACTGTACGAGCAGTACTTC
medium-sized	TRBJ2-7	TRBD2	TRBV7-2	CASSYSGSSYEQYF	TGTGCCAGCAGCTATAGCGGGAGCTCCTACGAGCAGTACTTC
.	TRBJ2-3	TRBD2	TRBV11-2	CASRGTSLTDTQYF	TGTGCCAGCAGAGGGACTAGCCTCACAGATACGCAGTATTTT
once	TRBJ2-7	TRBD2	TRBV27	CASSPEADREGGYEQYF	TGTGCCAGCAGTCCTGAAGCTGACCGGGAGGGGGGCTACGAGCAGTACTTC
once	TRBJ1-4	TRBD1	TRBV7-2	CASSLRQGAHEKLFF	TGTGCCAGCAGCCTAAGACAGGGGGCGCATGAAAAACTGTTTTTT
.	TRBJ2-1	TRBD2	TRBV11-3	CASSSGTSGRNEQFF	TGTGCCAGCAGCTCCGGGACTAGCGGGAGGAATGAGCAGTTCTTC
.	TRBJ1-1	.	TRBV12-5	CASGFSAGPTEAFF	TGTGCTAGTGGTTTTAGCGCAGGGCCCACTGAAGCTTTCTTT
.	TRBJ2-6	.	TRBV5-4	CASSFRISISGANVLTF	TGTGCCAGCAGCTTTCGGATCTCGATCTCTGGGGCCAACGTCCTGACTTTC
.	TRBJ2-2	.	TRBV2	CASSVTNTGELFF	TGTGCCAGCAGTGTTACCAACACCGGGGAGCTGTTTTTT
.	TRBJ2-7	.	TRBV29-1	CSVEDLRGTVNYEQYF	TGCAGCGTTGAGGATCTTCGCGGGACAGTCAACTACGAGCAGTACTTC
.	TRBJ1-2	.	TRBV7-9	CASSPLTYGYTF	TGTGCCAGCAGCCCCCTGACCTATGGCTACACCTTC
.	TRBJ1-2	TRBD1	TRBV5-8	CASSAPGQGAPYDGYTF	TGTGCCAGCAGCGCACCGGGACAGGGGGCGCCTTATGATGGCTACACCTTC
.	TRBJ1-1	.	TRBV6-1	CASGVPEAFF	TGTGCCAGCGGGGTACCTGAAGCTTTCTTT
.	TRBJ2-7	.	TRBV6-1	CASSEGSPYEQYF	TGTGCCAGCAGTGAAGGTTCACCCTACGAGCAGTACTTC
.	TRBJ2-7	TRBD1	TRBV27	CASSPLDRVRRYEQYF	TGTGCCAGCAGTCCTTTAGACAGGGTACGACGCTACGAGCAGTACTTC
few	TRBJ1-1	TRBD1	TRBV2	CASSNRGIEAFF	TGTGCCAGCAGTAACAGGGGGATTGAAGCTTTCTTT
.	TRBJ2-1	.	TRBV30	CAWSDYNEQFF	TGTGCCTGGAGTGACTACAATGAGCAGTTCTTC